This T cell receptor beta chain was recovered during a study of T cell changes during pregnancy in multiple sclerosis. Repertoires were generated with immunoSEQ multiplex PCR, while TCRdb's copy carries only in-frame clones and drops some. The data show just over 90,000 clones, with roughly nine tenths seen just once and around 1.8% held by the top ten. The sample consisted of peripheral blood, taken after pregnancy. The clonotype was recovered from a female donor in good health, enrolled as a control in a pregnancy study.

In DNA form, the CDR3 reads TGTGCCAGCAGCTTGTTGCCCGGGGAGAACACTGAAGCTTTCTTT. Translated: CASSLLPGENTEAFF. V is TRBV5-5 and J is TRBJ1-1; D gene unclear. This CDR3 contains 15 residues. Trimming cost V 1 base and J 1 base, with 11 bases left between them. CDR1 SGHKS and CDR2 YYEKEE come from the germline V gene (reference sequence).